This TCR beta chain was observed in a study of shared clonotypes between healthy human individuals (dated by TCRdb to about 2020). Describing the broader study: The cohort comprised a couple of women and a few men aged 18 to 49 years. For each donor, CD4 naive and CD4 memory were each run on three plates, CD8 naive on two plates, and CD8 memory on one plate. To estimate repertoire size and how much clonotypes are shared between individuals, the study performed deep sequencing of blood TCR repertoires from a few healthy adults. Libraries were prepared and TCR repertoires were sequenced by different laboratories using diverse techniques, in order to increase sequencing depth and limit assay-specific biases. Each donor's leukapheresis produced roughly between roughly 0.85 and 9 billion PBMCs. Summary of the overall study and its limitations: Sharing across a few donors was observed for 4.5% to 6.5% of naive CD4, less than 4% of naive CD8, 2% to 2.5% of memory CD4, and about 0.38% of memory CD8 clonotypes. Pairwise subsampling indicated that sequencing depth was expected to affect the degree of clonotype sharing among donors. Naive subsets generally had larger estimated clonotype richness than memory subsets did. Because the study included only a small number of donors, the genetic and exposure-history diversity represented was limited. Even with the large sequencing depth, rarefaction of the sorted-subset datasets indicated that sequencing was incomplete. Clonotypes shared by all four sorted-subset donors showed higher generation probabilities than non-shared clonotypes. Only blood was sampled, and tissue TCR repertoires likely differ from those in blood.

TCR CDR3 regions were amplified from genomic DNA by multiplex PCR using the deep immunoSEQ assay. Extracted genomic DNA from each cell subset was spread evenly across all wells of several immunoSEQ 96-well plates, with each plate serving as a replicate. For sorted subsets, 200 to 250 ng of genomic DNA, equivalent to roughly 30,000 T cell genomes, went into each replicate PCR. The purified libraries were quantified using a Qubit 3.0 fluorometer, sized with a Bioanalyzer 2100, and then quantified again using the KAPA Library Quantification kit. Each immunoSEQ 96-well plate was sequenced on its own single-read 150-cycle Illumina NextSeq 550 flow cell. The authors processed their data as follows. Because only junctional sequences without quality scores were contained in the immunoSEQ output, filtering matching that applied to full-length reads could not be performed. Sequences were annotated with PyIR, a Python wrapper for IgBLAST v1.9, and V/J genes and CDR3 were assigned using IMGT germline references. Reads with weak V/J assignments (E-value above 1e-6), missing CDR3, stop codons, out-of-frame junctions, or ambiguous translated residues were removed. V3J clonotypes were defined as sequences sharing an identical inferred V gene, J gene, and CDR3 amino acid sequence. Percentage overlap between repertoires was computed as shared unique clonotypes divided by the size of the smaller repertoire. Repertoire richness was assessed with RTK rarefaction, the Chao1 estimator, and Recon v2.1 estimates of unobserved clonotypes. Generation probabilities were computed with OLGA for all TCRbeta clonotypes obtained by the gDNA method from a handful of donors. TCRdb obtained this table from immuneACCESS and retained in-frame rearrangements with V and J assigned. These tables miss some clones; where compared with another copy, unresolved V genes account for less than half of the shortfall, and the remainder is unexplained. V and J calls and clone size are those listed in that table; D and trimming were worked out from the DNA. Within this sample are roughly 660,000 clones, with roughly 87% of them counted one time only. Of the sample, about a third falls within the top ten clones.

With regard to this clone: Its antigen is currently not known. There are no base qualities to consult, and no much larger clone falls within one base.

The CDR3 goes from the cysteine to the phenylalanine over 15 residues. CDR3 DNA is the only sequence kept; it has 45 bases, read in frame from the first base. V is trimmed back by 0 bases and J by 2 bases, and the junction contains 1 base that no gene match accounts for. The germline V gene encodes CDR1 LGHNA and CDR2 YSLEER. The donors were healthy, HIV-negative adults with no recently reported acute infections or vaccinations. Only Caucasian adults living in Nashville, Tennessee, USA were represented among the donors. CD8 memory samples consisted of magnetically selected CD45RO+ cells combined with CCR7-negative CD45RA+ effector memory (TemRA) cells. Blood was obtained by leukapheresis, after which PBMCs were separated by Ficoll-Histopaque density gradient centrifugation and cryopreserved in liquid nitrogen vapor phase. Analytical flow cytometry was used to check the purity and quantity of every magnetically sorted T cell population. From each sorted fraction, genomic DNA was isolated and quantified by UV absorbance on a Nanodrop 2000c.

Sequencing input: memory CD8+ T cells from PBMCs. In light of the paper, this sample's cell subset or site label describes: CD45RO+ cells pooled with CCR7-negative TemRA cells. This TCR derives from a man aged 18 to 30 in good health. Some clones in this sample may be carry-over from other donors' samples. The rearranged chain carries TRBV4-3 and TRBJ2-1; 7 bases in between match TRBD1. In nucleotides, the sequence is TGCGCCAGCAGCCAAGATCAGGGGGCCTACAATGAGCAGTTCTTC. Its protein is CASSQDQGAYNEQFF.